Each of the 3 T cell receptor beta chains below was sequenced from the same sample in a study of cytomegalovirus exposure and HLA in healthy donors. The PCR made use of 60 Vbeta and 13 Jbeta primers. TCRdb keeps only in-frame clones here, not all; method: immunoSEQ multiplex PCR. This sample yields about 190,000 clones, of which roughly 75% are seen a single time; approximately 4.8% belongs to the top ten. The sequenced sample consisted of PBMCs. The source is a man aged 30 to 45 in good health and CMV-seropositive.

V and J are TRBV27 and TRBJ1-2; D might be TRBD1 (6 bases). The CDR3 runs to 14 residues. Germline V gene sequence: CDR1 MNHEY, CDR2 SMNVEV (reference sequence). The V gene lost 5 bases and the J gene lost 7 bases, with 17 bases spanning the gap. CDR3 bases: TGTGCCAGCAGTCAACGGACAGCGCGCGGTGGCTACACCTTC. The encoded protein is CASSQRTARGGYTF.

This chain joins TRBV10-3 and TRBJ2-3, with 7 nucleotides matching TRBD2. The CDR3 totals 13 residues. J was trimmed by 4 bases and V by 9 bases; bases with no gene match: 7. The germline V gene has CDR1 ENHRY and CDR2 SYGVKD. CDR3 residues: CAIAGRGADTQYF. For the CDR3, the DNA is TGTGCCATAGCGGGGAGGGGCGCAGATACGCAGTATTTT.

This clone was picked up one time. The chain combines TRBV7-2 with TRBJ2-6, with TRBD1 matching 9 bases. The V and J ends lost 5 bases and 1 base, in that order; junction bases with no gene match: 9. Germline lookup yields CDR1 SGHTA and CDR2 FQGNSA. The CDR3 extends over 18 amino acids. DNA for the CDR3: TGTGCCAGCAGCCCCAGACAGGGGGAAATTTCTGGGGCCAACGTCCTGACTTTC. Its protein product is CASSPRQGEISGANVLTF. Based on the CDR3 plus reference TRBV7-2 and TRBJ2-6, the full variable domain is GAGVSQSPSNKVTEKGKDVELRCDPISGHTALYWYRQSLGQGLEFLIYFQGNSAPDKSGLPSDRFSAERTGGSVSTLTIQRTQQEDSAVYLCASSPRQGEISGANVLTFGAGSRLTVL.